This is a list of T cell receptor beta chains from one sample in a study of identical twins. TCRdb ran MiXCR on the 5' RACE reads and lists one entry per CDR3 protein. The sample contains 640,000 or so distinct CDR3 sequences, roughly 6% of which appear only once. The sample comprised naive T cells sorted from blood. The receptors come from a man between 18 and 35 years old in good health. The CDR3 runs from the conserved cysteine through the conserved F or W. The order of the fields is J gene, V gene, CDR3 protein.

>TRBJ2-1|TRBV7-8
CASSLVRTGPGVEQFF
>TRBJ2-1|TRBV25-1
CASSENSNRVGNEQFF
>TRBJ1-1|TRBV20-1
CSARDRTGGTEAFF
>TRBJ1-1|TRBV28
CASRLSPDREEAFF
>TRBJ1-1|TRBV29-1
CSAGTAEAFF
>TRBJ2-2|TRBV7-2
CASSQPTGGWTGELFF
>TRBJ1-1|TRBV5-1
CASSPDGRNTEAFF
>TRBJ1-1|TRBV4-1
CASSQVTGDEAFF
>TRBJ2-1|TRBV2
CASHSGSYSYNEQFF
>TRBJ2-1|TRBV25-1
CASSDSSNEQFF
>TRBJ2-1|TRBV20-1
CSASGSNLYNEQFF
>TRBJ2-1|TRBV6-2/TRBV6-3
CASSYVADWRTYNEQFF
>TRBJ2-1|TRBV6-1
CASRLDSSYNEQFF
>TRBJ2-2|TRBV5-1
CASSPRTGIGTGELFF
>TRBJ2-3|TRBV6-1
CASRRRDTQYF
>TRBJ2-1|TRBV29-1
CSVESSYNEQFF
>TRBJ1-3|TRBV5-1
CASSQGEAGNTIYF
>TRBJ2-1|TRBV7-9
CASSLKGTSGVHEQFF
>TRBJ1-6|TRBV4-3
CASSQEHQSSYNSPLHF
>TRBJ2-1|TRBV4-2
CASSQDTAVLRIF
>TRBJ1-1|TRBV29-1
CSVVSRQANTEAFF
>TRBJ1-5|TRBV12-3/TRBV12-4
CASRLPGPIQPQHF
>TRBJ1-2|TRBV6-1
CASSDRGLRRTF
>TRBJ1-1|TRBV20-1
CSARGGGLAEAFF
>TRBJ2-3|TRBV20-1
CSVSKARGFVDTQYF
>TRBJ1-3|TRBV3-1
CASSPEGSLSGNTIYF
>TRBJ2-1|TRBV5-1
CASSPHPGAEYPSSYNEQFF
>TRBJ2-5|TRBV4-1
CASSRPSQETQYF
>TRBJ1-1|TRBV27
CASSFLLPQGGVTEAFF
>TRBJ2-2|TRBV10-3
CAISGTGGIRTGELFF
>TRBJ2-1|TRBV5-1
CASSLDRGRGGYNEQFF
>TRBJ2-1|TRBV28
CASSPIGTGLNNEQFF
>TRBJ2-5|TRBV7-9
CASSLRGAGQETQYF
>TRBJ2-1|TRBV20-1
CSASTLAGSSYNEQFF
>TRBJ1-1|TRBV20-1
CSAGIRTGSLSAFF
>TRBJ2-5|TRBV5-1
CASSLGVLQETQYF
>TRBJ1-1|TRBV29-1
CSVEGAGRTEAFF
>TRBJ1-2|TRBV27
CASRQNYGYTF
>TRBJ2-7|TRBV29-1
CSVETGVSEQYF
>TRBJ2-3|TRBV7-2
CASSLGSRSTDTQYF
>TRBJ2-1|TRBV5-1
CASSPAHNEQFF
>TRBJ2-7|TRBV18
CASSPRTGGAYEQYF
>TRBJ2-2|TRBV20-1
CSALPGELFF
>TRBJ2-2|TRBV6-2/TRBV6-3
CASSYSITEANTGELFF
>TRBJ2-2|TRBV12-3/TRBV12-4
CASSLMGGELFF
>TRBJ1-5|TRBV5-5
CASSSGQGKNQPQHF
>TRBJ2-5|TRBV7-8
CASSLVSGRASGNQETQYF
>TRBJ2-7|TRBV4-3
CASSQGRVRAEQYF
>TRBJ1-5|TRBV4-2
CASSQNTGKEDQPQHF
>TRBJ2-3|TRBV7-9
CASSSGTSGSPDTQYF
>TRBJ1-1|TRBV5-1
CASSPGNPNLNTEAFF
>TRBJ1-2|TRBV9
CASSVTPQGGYTF
>TRBJ2-7|TRBV25-1
CASSAELGQYF
>TRBJ2-2|TRBV5-4
CASSLVTGNTGELFF
>TRBJ1-1|TRBV7-2
CASSYRRGLTEAFF
>TRBJ1-1|TRBV20-1
CSARDRKGLEAFF
>TRBJ1-6|TRBV7-2
CASSPRTGSPPLHF
>TRBJ1-5|TRBV6-1
CASSPINSNQPQHF